What follows are 22 T cell receptor beta chains derived from one specimen sequenced in a study of T cell responses to AZD1222 COVID-19 vaccine. Using immunoSEQ multiplex PCR, the repertoire was profiled, and TCRdb retains in-frame clones only, with some absent. The table lists more than 150,000 clones, over 90% of them singletons. Sequences were derived from peripheral blood, sampled 28 days after the second AZD1222 dose. The receptors stem from an adult who received the AZD1222 COVID-19 vaccine.

Comments on this clone: One end of the junction does not line up with germline, which may come from a read error. The rearrangement uses TRBV3-1 (or the pseudogene TRBV3-2) and TRBJ2-2; 9 bases are shared with TRBD2. Per germline, CDR1 LGHDT and CDR2 YNNKEL (reference sequence). This CDR3 has 20 residues. The CDR3 here is CASRHMPLLGGRENTGELFF. The CDR3 coding sequence is TGTGCCAGCCGCCATATGCCCCTTTTGGGCGGGAGGGAGAACACCGGGGAGCTGTTTTTT.

The V and J genes are TRBV28 and TRBJ2-7; the match to TRBD2 covers 7 bases. Germline V lookup: CDR1 MDHEN, CDR2 SYDVKM. V shed 2 bases and J 2 bases; nucleotides not matched to a gene: 0. The CDR3 is made up of 13 amino acids. CDR3 region: CASSLSGTYEQYF. CDR3 bases: TGTGCCAGCAGTTTAAGCGGGACCTACGAGCAGTACTTC.

This clone was observed a handful of times. This rearrangement joins TRBV6-2 or TRBV6-3 to TRBJ2-7; TRBD1 might be the D (6 bases). This CDR3 is built from 12 residues. The ends were cut back, 3 bases at V and 4 bases at J, with 7 bases in the middle. Germline V gene data show CDR1 as MNHEY and CDR2 as SVGEGT. The CDR3 protein is CASSYGTYEQYF. As DNA, the CDR3 is TGTGCCAGCAGTTATGGGACATACGAGCAGTACTTC.

The rearrangement uses TRBV7-3 and TRBJ2-2; tentative D call: TRBD1 (5 bases). The V end was cut by 5 bases, the J end by 0 bases, with 10 bases between. The germline gives CDR1 SGHTA, CDR2 FQGTGA. This CDR3 contains 15 residues. This CDR3 reads CASSPRTTNTGELFF. In DNA, the CDR3 is TGTGCCAGCAGCCCCAGGACAACGAACACCGGGGAGCTGTTTTTT. The full variable domain, in which reference TRBV7-3 and TRBJ2-2 provide the parts outside the CDR3, is GAGVSQTPSNKVTEKGKYVELRCDPISGHTALYWYRQSLGQGPEFLIYFQGTGAADDSGLPNDRFFAVRPEGSVSTLKIQRTERGDSAVYLCASSPRTTNTGELFFGEGSRLTVL.

The chain recombines TRBV6-5 with TRBJ1-4; 7 bases match TRBD1. CDR1 is MNHEY, CDR2 SVGAGI, per germline. This CDR3 is 15 amino acids long. The V gene end was trimmed by 6 bases and the J gene end by 8 bases; junction bases not matched to a gene: 12. CDR3 region: CASRTRQGRGEKLFF. The CDR3, as DNA: TGTGCCAGCAGGACCCGACAGGGACGAGGGGAAAAACTGTTTTTT.

This chain links TRBV6-6 with TRBJ1-3, with D hard to call. Trimming left V 5 bases short and J 3 bases short, with 17 bases between. The length of the CDR3 is 16 residues. The germline V gene encodes CDR1 MNHNY and CDR2 SVGAGI (reference sequence). For the CDR3, the DNA is TGTGCCAGCAGTCCAAGTCGACCCGGCAGTGGAAACACCATATATTTT. Translated: CASSPSRPGSGNTIYF.

This clone was counted a single time. The chain has TRBV28 and TRBJ1-4, with a tentative D call TRBD1 (5 bases). The CDR3 length is 15 residues. Trimming removed 8 bases at V and 0 bases at J, with 13 bases between. Per the germline V gene, CDR1 is MDHEN and CDR2 is SYDVKM. In DNA, the CDR3 is TGTGCCAGCGGTGGTACGGGGGCAACTAATGAAAAACTGTTTTTT. It is translated as CASGGTGATNEKLFF.

V and J are TRBV10-3 and TRBJ1-6, with 7 positions matching TRBD1. V lost 10 bases to trimming and J lost 8 bases; unmatched junction nucleotides: 11. CDR3 length: 14 amino acids. Germline loops: CDR1 ENHRY, CDR2 SYGVKD. The CDR3 protein is CATSQGVVDSPLHF. The CDR3 DNA is TGTGCCACCTCGCAGGGGGTTGTGGATTCACCCCTCCACTTT.

In its sample, this clone was seen a few times. The chain recombines TRBV28 with TRBJ1-3; tentatively, D is TRBD1 (5 bases). CDR3 length: 15 amino acids. Per germline, CDR1 MDHEN and CDR2 SYDVKM. Deletions cut 4 bases from V and 3 bases from J, with 13 bases between. The CDR3 nucleotides are TGTGCCAGCAGTTCGGGTGGCAGGGTTGGAAACACCATATATTTT. Amino acids: CASSSGGRVGNTIYF.

The V gene is TRBV9, the J gene TRBJ1-4; 8 nucleotides line up with TRBD1. CDR1 SGDLS and CDR2 YYNGEE come from the germline V gene. The V segment lost 5 bases and the J segment 8 bases; nucleotides outside the gene matches: 8. The CDR3 covers 14 residues. This CDR3 reads CASSPGQGREKLFF. The CDR3 DNA follows: TGTGCCAGCAGTCCAGGACAGGGACGCGAAAAACTGTTTTTT.

The count of this clone is one. V is TRBV20-1 and J is TRBJ2-1; D not certain. CDR3 length: 11 amino acids. The V end lost 1 base, the J end lost 6 bases, and 4 bases lay between the germline ends. Germline lookup yields CDR1 DFQATT and CDR2 SNEGSKA (reference sequence). This CDR3 reads CSARVLNEQFF. CDR3 in DNA: TGCAGTGCTAGAGTACTCAATGAGCAGTTCTTC.

This rearrangement joins TRBV28 to TRBJ1-1, with D possibly being TRBD1 (5 bases). The CDR3 is made up of 12 amino acids. The germline CDR1 and CDR2 sequences are MDHEN and SYDVKM. Trimming stripped 4 bases from V and 7 bases from J, with 10 bases between. The CDR3 sequence is CASSYLGVEAFF. The CDR3 DNA follows: TGTGCCAGCAGTTACCTGGGGGTTGAAGCTTTCTTT.

The rearrangement joins TRBV5-1 to TRBJ2-5; 7 bases match TRBD1. CDR1 is SGHRS, CDR2 YFSETQ, per germline. The CDR3 covers 14 residues. V was pared by 4 bases and J by 1 base, with 4 bases of the junction left unmatched. The CDR3 nucleotides are TGCGCCAGCAGCCCCGGACAGGCCCAAGAGACCCAGTACTTC. It translates to CASSPGQAQETQYF.

The rearrangement uses TRBV21-1 and TRBJ2-3. TRBV21-1 is a listed pseudogene. This CDR3 contains 15 residues. The CDR3 DNA follows: TGTGCCAGCAGCAAAGGGCTGAGTTGCACAGATACGCAGTATTTT. Residues: CASSKGLSCTDTQYF.

This chain connects TRBV10-3 to TRBJ1-1; D gene unclear. Trimming shortened V by 7 bases and J by 0 bases, and 12 bases separated the two germline ends. The CDR3 runs 14 residues. Germline V gene sequence: CDR1 ENHRY, CDR2 SYGVKD. The DNA for the CDR3 is TGTGCCATCACGTTGGGCGGTTTGAACACTGAAGCTTTCTTT. Translating gives CAITLGGLNTEAFF.

The chain has TRBV7-6 and TRBJ2-2, with 7 nucleotides matching TRBD2. Per the germline V gene, CDR1 is SGHVS and CDR2 is FNYEAQ. This CDR3 contains 15 residues. V lost 5 bases and J lost 6; bases outside the gene matches: 9. CDR3 sequence (DNA): TGTGCCAGCAGCCGAGTCGGGAGGTCCTCCGGGGAGCTGTTTTTT. Encoded protein: CASSRVGRSSGELFF.

This clone was found once. The chain carries TRBV5-1 and TRBJ2-7, with TRBD1 matching 9 bases. The CDR3 covers 13 residues. The germline V gene has CDR1 SGHRS and CDR2 YFSETQ. The V gene end was trimmed by 4 bases and the J gene end by 9 bases; junction bases not matched to a gene: 8. The CDR3 sequence is CASSIRDREGQYF. Here the CDR3 DNA reads TGCGCCAGCAGCATTAGGGACAGGGAAGGGCAGTACTTC.

J is TRBJ2-7 and V is TRBV9; D is undetermined. The germline V gene encodes CDR1 SGDLS and CDR2 YYNGEE. V was cut by 5 bases and J by 0 bases, with 3 bases left in between. This CDR3 has 11 amino acids. This chain's CDR3 is CASSRSYEQYF. The CDR3 region has the DNA TGTGCCAGCAGTCGCTCCTACGAGCAGTACTTC. Looking up the rest from reference TRBV9 and TRBJ2-7 gives the full variable domain: DSGVTQTPKHLITATGQRVTLRCSPRSGDLSVYWYQQSLDQGLQFLIQYYNGEERAKGNILERFSAQQFPDLHSELNLSSLELGDSALYFCASSRSYEQYFGPGTRLTVT.

The V and J genes are TRBV19 and TRBJ1-2; 7 nucleotides line up with TRBD1. In germline, CDR1 is LNHDA, CDR2 SQIVND (reference sequence). V trimming: 6 bases; J trimming: 4 bases; junction bases outside the gene matches: 11. The CDR3 loop spans 15 amino acids. CDR3 region: CASRNRGGTTYGYTF. As DNA, the CDR3 is TGTGCCAGTAGGAACAGGGGAGGAACTACCTATGGCTACACCTTC.

This clone was counted once. The V and J genes are TRBV3-1 (or the pseudogene TRBV3-2) and TRBJ2-7, with a possible D match to TRBD2 (5 bases). This CDR3 is 13 amino acids long. Trimming removed 0 bases at V and 3 bases at J, with 6 bases between. The germline CDR1 and CDR2 sequences are LGHDT and YNNKEL (reference sequence). The CDR3: CASSQERGYEQYF. The CDR3 region has the DNA TGTGCCAGCAGCCAAGAACGGGGCTACGAGCAGTACTTC.

The chain couples TRBV6-1 to TRBJ2-5; either TRBD1 or TRBD2 may supply D (5 bases each). V was pared by 8 bases and J by 2 bases, with 18 bases between. The CDR3 length is 15 residues. Germline V gene sequence: CDR1 MNHNS, CDR2 SASEGT. The CDR3 DNA follows: TGTGCCAGCTACAACGGGTTGGGGGAACAAGAGACCCAGTACTTC. Amino acids: CASYNGLGEQETQYF.

The rearrangement links TRBV5-4 to TRBJ2-5; 7 nucleotides line up with TRBD1. The germline CDR1 and CDR2 sequences are SGHNT and YYREEE (reference sequence). The CDR3 is made up of 13 amino acids. The V and J ends lost 4 bases and 4 bases, in that order; junction bases with no gene match: 4. The CDR3 DNA is TGTGCCAGCAGCAGGGGGCGAGTAGAGACCCAGTACTTC. This gives the protein CASSRGRVETQYF.